The source of this TCR beta chain is a study of blood T cell repertoires in COVID-19. Background on the study: Researchers got acute and convalescent COVID-19 samples from the United States, Italy and Spain. PBMCs, B-cell-depleted T cells, or T cells were the source of the cDNA or gDNA that made up the material.

Per the original data handling: Quantification of nucleated cells was approximated via reference gene primer amplification. TCRdb keeps only in-frame clones here, not all; method: immunoSEQ multiplex PCR. V, J and clone size derive from that table, while D and trimming were established from the DNA sequence. The data contain more than 110,000 clones, 75% to 90% of them seen just once; the ten biggest clones take up approximately 10%. The CDR3 runs 15 residues. Trimming removed 1 base from V and 1 base from J, with 5 bases in between. Germline CDR1 is LNHNV and CDR2 is YYDKDF (reference sequence). The V and J genes are TRBV15 and TRBJ2-6; maybe TRBD1 (5 bases). The receptor's source is a woman aged 80 or older with acute or convalescent COVID-19. Material: peripheral blood. The CDR3 nucleotides read TGTGCCACCAGCAGAGCAGGGTCTGGGGCCAACGTCCTGACTTTC. This translates into CATSRAGSGANVLTF.